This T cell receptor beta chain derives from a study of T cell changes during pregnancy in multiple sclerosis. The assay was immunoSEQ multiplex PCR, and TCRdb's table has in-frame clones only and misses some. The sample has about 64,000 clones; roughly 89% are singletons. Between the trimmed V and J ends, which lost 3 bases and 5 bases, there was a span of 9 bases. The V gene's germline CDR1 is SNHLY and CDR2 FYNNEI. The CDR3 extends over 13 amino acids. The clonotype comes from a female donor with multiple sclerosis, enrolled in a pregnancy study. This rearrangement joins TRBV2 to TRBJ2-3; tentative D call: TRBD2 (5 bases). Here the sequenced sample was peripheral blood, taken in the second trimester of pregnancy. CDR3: CASSDLGRDTQYF. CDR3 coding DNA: TGTGCCAGCAGTGACTTGGGGAGAGATACGCAGTATTTT.